The 6 T cell receptor beta chains below were found in one sample sequenced in a study of blood T cell repertoires in COVID-19 (dated by TCRdb to the early 2020s). To prepare the library, the immunoSEQ multiplex PCR assay was applied. Drawn from immuneACCESS, this table holds only the in-frame rearrangements with V and J called that TCRdb kept. Clones are partly lost; checked studies trace under half to an unresolved V gene and leave the rest unexplained. Here the sample has about 160,000 clones; about 80% occur a single time. The top ten clonotypes cover around 7% of the sample. Sequenced sample: peripheral blood. These receptors all come from a woman aged 40 to 50 with COVID-19, enrolled during active disease.

As DNA, the CDR3 is TGTGCCAGCTCACCACGACAGAACACCGGGGAGCTGTTTTTT. This translates into CASSPRQNTGELFF. This sequence joins TRBV18 and TRBJ2-2, with no clear D. The CDR3 has 14 residues. V was clipped by 1 base and J by 1 base, with 4 bases between them. Germline CDR1 is KGHSH and CDR2 is LQKENI.

The chain is built from TRBV28 and TRBJ1-4; TRBD1 might be the D (6 bases). CDR1 and CDR2 from the germline V gene are MDHEN and SYDVKM. Trimming removed 6 bases from V and 3 bases from J, with 11 bases in between. CDR3 size: 14 residues. The CDR3 loop is CASRLQGSNEKLFF. The CDR3 nucleotides read TGTGCCAGCAGGCTACAGGGATCTAATGAAAAACTGTTTTTT. The full variable domain, rest sourced from reference TRBV28 and TRBJ1-4, is DVKVTQSSRYLVKRTGEKVFLECVQDMDHENMFWYRQDPGLGLRLIYFSYDVKMKEKGDIPEGYSVSREKKERFSLILESASTNQTSMYLCASRLQGSNEKLFFGSGTQLSVL.

A word on this clone: Other DNA sequences from this sample encode an identical CDR3 as well. The chain recombines TRBV10-3 with TRBJ2-1; 12 positions agree with TRBD2. The CDR3 extends over 13 amino acids. V was pared by 7 bases and J by 8 bases, with 3 bases of the junction left unmatched. The germline V gene has CDR1 ENHRY and CDR2 SYGVKD. The CDR3 region has the DNA TGTGCCATCACTCGACTAGCGGGGGATGAGCAGTTCTTC. Its translation: CAITRLAGDEQFF.

This clone was observed a single time. The J gene is TRBJ2-3, the V gene TRBV27; 8 positions agree with TRBD2. This CDR3 is built from 14 residues. Per germline, CDR1 MNHEY and CDR2 SMNVEV (reference sequence). V shed 5 bases and J 2 bases; nucleotides not matched to a gene: 3. CDR3 amino acids: CASSPTSVTDTQYF. The CDR3 DNA sequence: TGTGCCAGCAGTCCGACTAGCGTCACAGATACGCAGTATTTT.

The V call is TRBV13, the J call TRBJ2-1; 7 bases fit TRBD1. The V and J ends lost 5 bases and 9 bases, in that order; junction bases with no gene match: 7. Germline assignment: CDR1 PRHDT and CDR2 FYEKMQ (reference sequence). This CDR3 is built from 13 residues. The CDR3 DNA reads as TGTGCCAGCAGCCAACCAACAGGGGTTGAGCAGTTCTTC. This encodes CASSQPTGVEQFF.

The chain employs TRBV15 and TRBJ2-3, with D hard to call. Trimming stripped 1 base from V and 1 base from J, with 12 bases between. The germline gives CDR1 LNHNV, CDR2 YYDKDF (reference sequence). This CDR3 has 16 residues. The CDR3, as DNA: TGTGCCACCAGCAGAGGTCAGGCGCGAGGCACAGATACGCAGTATTTT. Residues: CATSRGQARGTDTQYF.